The sequence of this T cell receptor beta chain was determined in a study of sequential checkpoint blockade in melanoma. Study-level information: Patients were randomized 1:1 to nivolumab-then-ipilimumab or ipilimumab-then-nivolumab first-line.

Generated by immunoSEQ multiplex PCR, the TCRdb table keeps only in-frame clones and is missing some. The sample has more than 25,000 clones, 77% seen once. The V gene end was trimmed by 4 bases and the J gene end by 6 bases; junction bases not matched to a gene: 10. CDR1 SEHNR and CDR2 FQNEAQ come from the germline V gene (reference sequence). The CDR3 spans 17 residues. This clone has only one observation. The sample's treatment: randomized to nivolumab then ipilimumab (arm A) or the reverse (arm B). None of the patients previously received DNA-damaging chemotherapy. V gene TRBV7-9 combines with J gene TRBJ2-3, with 13 bases identical to TRBD2. The input for sequencing was CD8+ T cells sorted from blood (inferred from file names), taken from a patient given nivolumab and ipilimumab in sequence. The sequence was collected from a human donor with melanoma. The CDR3 loop is CASSSQTSGGAWDTQYF. CDR3 bases: TGTGCCAGCAGCTCCCAAACTAGCGGGGGGGCCTGGGATACGCAGTATTTT.